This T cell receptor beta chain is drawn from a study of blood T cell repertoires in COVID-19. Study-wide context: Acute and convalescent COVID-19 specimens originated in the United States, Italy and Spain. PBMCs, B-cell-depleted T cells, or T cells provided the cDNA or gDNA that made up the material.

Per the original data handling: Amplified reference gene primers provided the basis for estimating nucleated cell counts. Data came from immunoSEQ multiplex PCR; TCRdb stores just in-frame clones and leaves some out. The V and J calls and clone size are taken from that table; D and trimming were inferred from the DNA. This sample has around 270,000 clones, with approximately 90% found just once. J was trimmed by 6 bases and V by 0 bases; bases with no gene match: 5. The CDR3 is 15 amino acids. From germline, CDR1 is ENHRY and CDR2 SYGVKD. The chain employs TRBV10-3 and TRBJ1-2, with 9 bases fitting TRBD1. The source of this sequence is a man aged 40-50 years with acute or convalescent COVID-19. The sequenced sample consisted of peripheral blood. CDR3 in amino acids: CAISESRQGVNGYTF. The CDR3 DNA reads TGTGCCATCAGTGAGTCCAGACAGGGGGTTAATGGCTACACCTTC.